The rows below give T cell receptor beta chains drawn from one sample of a study of a mutant IDH1 vaccine in newly diagnosed glioma. For these receptors, no antigen is known. Libraries were prepared by immunoSEQ multiplex PCR; TCRdb keeps only in-frame clonotypes and omits some of them. Of 45,000 to 65,000 clones detected, roughly nine tenths appear once; the ten largest clones hold over 2%. Sequenced here: PBMCs, sampled from a glioma patient whose treatment included an IDH1 peptide vaccine. These receptors were taken from a man aged 50 to 60 with glioma. CDR3s include the opening cysteine and the closing phenylalanine or tryptophan. D genes are given only for firm matches. Not every row has a clone size; where given, it reads once, few, many or a size class.

j_gene: TRBJ2-7
abundance: NA
d_gene: NA
v_gene: TRBV18
CDR3nt: TGTGCCAGCTCACCACCTTCGCATACTGGAAACGAGCAGTACTTC
CDR3aa: CASSPPSHTGNEQYF

j_gene: TRBJ1-4
abundance: NA
d_gene: NA
v_gene: TRBV30
CDR3nt: TGTGCCTGGAGTGTACGTGGTTTAAGAGAAAAACTGTTTTTT
CDR3aa: CAWSVRGLREKLFF

j_gene: TRBJ2-7
abundance: NA
d_gene: NA
v_gene: TRBV9
CDR3nt: TGTGCCAGCACCTTAGACCCCGATCTACCTCCGGGATGGGAGCAGTACTTC
CDR3aa: CASTLDPDLPPGWEQYF

j_gene: TRBJ1-3
abundance: NA
d_gene: NA
v_gene: TRBV28
CDR3nt: TGTGCCAGCAGTTTTCATGGGAAAAACACCATATATTTT
CDR3aa: CASSFHGKNTIYF

j_gene: TRBJ1-4
abundance: NA
d_gene: NA
v_gene: TRBV6-5
CDR3nt: TGTGCCAGCAGTTACTCGATGTTCGGGGGCAGGGAAAAACTGTTTTTT
CDR3aa: CASSYSMFGGREKLFF

j_gene: TRBJ2-5
abundance: NA
d_gene: TRBD2
v_gene: TRBV9
CDR3nt: TGTGCCAGCAGCGTCACTAGCGGGCAAGAGACCCAGTACTTC
CDR3aa: CASSVTSGQETQYF

j_gene: TRBJ1-2
abundance: NA
d_gene: NA
v_gene: TRBV7-9
CDR3nt: TGTGCCAGCAGCTCGGGGTTTGCCTACACCTTC
CDR3aa: CASSSGFAYTF

j_gene: TRBJ2-5
abundance: NA
d_gene: TRBD2
v_gene: TRBV6-5
CDR3nt: TGTGCCAGCAGTTACGCCGGGGGGTTAGAGACCCAGTACTTC
CDR3aa: CASSYAGGLETQYF

j_gene: TRBJ2-6
abundance: NA
d_gene: TRBD2
v_gene: TRBV19
CDR3nt: TGTGCCACCCGACCCGGGGGGGCAAATGGGGCCAACGTCCTGACTTTC
CDR3aa: CATRPGGANGANVLTF

j_gene: TRBJ2-7
abundance: NA
d_gene: NA
v_gene: TRBV7-9
CDR3nt: TGTGCCAGCAGCTCCGCAAGTGCCTACGAGCAGTACTTC
CDR3aa: CASSSASAYEQYF

j_gene: TRBJ2-7
abundance: NA
d_gene: NA
v_gene: TRBV19
CDR3nt: TGTGCCAGTAATGACAGGACTGACGAGCAGTACTTC
CDR3aa: CASNDRTDEQYF

j_gene: TRBJ2-1
abundance: NA
d_gene: TRBD1
v_gene: TRBV4-3
CDR3nt: TGCGCCAGCAGCCACGCTCAGGGCAGGGGGCGGGGTGAGCAGTTCTTC
CDR3aa: CASSHAQGRGRGEQFF

j_gene: TRBJ2-1
abundance: NA
d_gene: NA
v_gene: TRBV5-3
CDR3nt: TGTGCCAGAAGCTTGGGGGGTAGTGAGCAGTTCTTC
CDR3aa: CARSLGGSEQFF

j_gene: TRBJ2-7
abundance: once
d_gene: NA
v_gene: TRBV9
CDR3nt: TGTGCCAGCAGCGTCGACGCAGGGCGATACGAGCAGTACTTC
CDR3aa: CASSVDAGRYEQYF

j_gene: TRBJ1-6
abundance: NA
d_gene: NA
v_gene: TRBV6-4
CDR3nt: TGTGCCAGCAGTGACTCGAGCGCAGGGAATTCACCCCTCCACTTT
CDR3aa: CASSDSSAGNSPLHF

j_gene: TRBJ2-3
abundance: NA
d_gene: NA
v_gene: TRBV9
CDR3nt: TGTGCCAGCAGCGTAGGGCCGGGAGTGGGGACAGATACGCAGTATTTT
CDR3aa: CASSVGPGVGTDTQYF

j_gene: TRBJ2-7
abundance: once
d_gene: NA
v_gene: TRBV30
CDR3nt: TGTGCCTGGAAGACCCAGTCAAGCTCCTACGAGCAGTACTTC
CDR3aa: CAWKTQSSSYEQYF

j_gene: TRBJ2-7
abundance: NA
d_gene: NA
v_gene: TRBV27
CDR3nt: TGTGCCAGCAGTTTAGCGGCCCACCTCTCCTACGAGCAGTACTTC
CDR3aa: CASSLAAHLSYEQYF

j_gene: TRBJ2-1
abundance: NA
d_gene: TRBD2
v_gene: TRBV28
CDR3nt: TGTGCCAGCAACACCCAAACTAGCGGGTCCTACAATGAGCAGTTCTTC
CDR3aa: CASNTQTSGSYNEQFF

j_gene: TRBJ2-4
abundance: NA
d_gene: TRBD2
v_gene: TRBV2
CDR3nt: TGTGCCAGCAGAGGAGGACTAGCGGGAGCCAAAAACATTCAGTACTTC
CDR3aa: CASRGGLAGAKNIQYF

j_gene: TRBJ1-2
abundance: NA
d_gene: TRBD1
v_gene: TRBV7-6
CDR3nt: TGTGCCAGCAGCTTAGAGGGGGCTGGCGACTATGGCTACACCTTC
CDR3aa: CASSLEGAGDYGYTF

j_gene: TRBJ2-2
abundance: NA
d_gene: TRBD2
v_gene: TRBV15
CDR3nt: TGTGCCACCAGCAGAGATCAGGGAGGGAAGTTTTTT
CDR3aa: CATSRDQGGKFF

j_gene: TRBJ2-5
abundance: NA
d_gene: NA
v_gene: TRBV7-2
CDR3nt: TGTGCCAGCAGCCAGAACCGGGGCCAAGAGACCCAGTACTTC
CDR3aa: CASSQNRGQETQYF

j_gene: TRBJ1-1
abundance: NA
d_gene: TRBD1
v_gene: TRBV6-5
CDR3nt: TGTGCCAGCAGCCGACAGGGTTACACTGAAGCTTTCTTT
CDR3aa: CASSRQGYTEAFF

j_gene: TRBJ1-5
abundance: few
d_gene: TRBD1
v_gene: TRBV6-5
CDR3nt: TGTGCCAGCAAAGACAGGGTTAATCAGCCCCAGCATTTT
CDR3aa: CASKDRVNQPQHF

j_gene: TRBJ2-1
abundance: NA
d_gene: NA
v_gene: TRBV4-1
CDR3nt: TGCGCCAGCAGCGTTCAAGGGGCCGATGAGCAGTTCTTC
CDR3aa: CASSVQGADEQFF

j_gene: TRBJ2-3
abundance: NA
d_gene: NA
v_gene: TRBV18
CDR3nt: TGTGCCAGCTCACCACCAAGGTTGAGTGATACGCAGTATTTT
CDR3aa: CASSPPRLSDTQYF

j_gene: TRBJ1-6
abundance: NA
d_gene: NA
v_gene: TRBV9
CDR3nt: TGTGCCAGCAGCGTAGGTGGGGGAGGGGCATCCTATAATTCACCCCTCCACTTT
CDR3aa: CASSVGGGGASYNSPLHF

j_gene: TRBJ2-5
abundance: NA
d_gene: NA
v_gene: TRBV7-9
CDR3nt: TGTGCCAGCAGCTTAGGACCCGAAGAGACCCAGTACTTC
CDR3aa: CASSLGPEETQYF

j_gene: TRBJ1-5
abundance: NA
d_gene: NA
v_gene: TRBV6-1
CDR3nt: TGTGCCAGCAGTGCGAATGGTAGAAGCAATCAGCCCCAGCATTTT
CDR3aa: CASSANGRSNQPQHF

j_gene: TRBJ2-7
abundance: once
d_gene: TRBD1
v_gene: TRBV14
CDR3nt: TGTGCCAGCAGCCAGAGACAGGGGAATTCCTACGAGCAGTACTTC
CDR3aa: CASSQRQGNSYEQYF

j_gene: TRBJ2-7
abundance: once
d_gene: NA
v_gene: TRBV2
CDR3nt: TGTGCCAGCAGTGAATCTGTTGGCGAGCAGTACTTC
CDR3aa: CASSESVGEQYF

j_gene: TRBJ2-5
abundance: NA
d_gene: TRBD1
v_gene: TRBV7-8
CDR3nt: TGTGCCAGCACACAGGGGAGCTTTAGTCGTGGATCCCCAGAGACCCAGTACTTC
CDR3aa: CASTQGSFSRGSPETQYF

j_gene: TRBJ2-7
abundance: once
d_gene: TRBD2
v_gene: TRBV5-1
CDR3nt: TGCGCCAGCACCCCGGGGGTGAGCGGGGGGGCCCGTGAGCAGTACTTC
CDR3aa: CASTPGVSGGAREQYF

j_gene: TRBJ1-1
abundance: NA
d_gene: NA
v_gene: TRBV19
CDR3nt: TGTGCCAGTAGTGAAGGACCCGGGACTTATTGGAACACTGAAGCTTTCTTT
CDR3aa: CASSEGPGTYWNTEAFF

j_gene: TRBJ2-3
abundance: NA
d_gene: TRBD2
v_gene: TRBV7-3
CDR3nt: TGTGCCAGCAGCTTGACGGGTGGTAGCGGGAGGACCTATACGCAGTATTTT
CDR3aa: CASSLTGGSGRTYTQYF

j_gene: TRBJ2-7
abundance: NA
d_gene: NA
v_gene: TRBV6-6
CDR3nt: TGTGCCAGCAAAGGGGCAGGGAAGGACGAGCAGTACTTC
CDR3aa: CASKGAGKDEQYF

j_gene: TRBJ2-5
abundance: NA
d_gene: NA
v_gene: TRBV28
CDR3nt: TGTGCCAGCAGTTTTGGTCAATATCGGGGAGGTAGCGAGACCCAGTACTTC
CDR3aa: CASSFGQYRGGSETQYF

j_gene: TRBJ2-2
abundance: NA
d_gene: NA
v_gene: TRBV10-3
CDR3nt: TGTGCCATCAGTCCTAGCGACACCGGGGAGCTGTTTTTT
CDR3aa: CAISPSDTGELFF

j_gene: TRBJ2-5
abundance: NA
d_gene: NA
v_gene: TRBV10-2
CDR3nt: TGCGCCAGCAGCCTCTTGGCGGGGACGGCCTCCGGGACCCAGTACTTC
CDR3aa: CASSLLAGTASGTQYF

j_gene: TRBJ1-6
abundance: NA
d_gene: NA
v_gene: TRBV5-1
CDR3nt: TGCGCCAGCAGCCGTTCCCAGGGGAGGAATTCACCCCTCCACTTT
CDR3aa: CASSRSQGRNSPLHF

j_gene: TRBJ2-7
abundance: NA
d_gene: TRBD1
v_gene: TRBV28
CDR3nt: TGTGCCGCTAGGGGGCAGGGTACAGGGGGTCGGCACGAGCAGTACTTC
CDR3aa: CAARGQGTGGRHEQYF

j_gene: TRBJ2-2
abundance: NA
d_gene: NA
v_gene: TRBV19
CDR3nt: TGTGCCAGTAGCCCAGACCTTACCGGGGAGCTGTTTTTT
CDR3aa: CASSPDLTGELFF

j_gene: TRBJ1-2
abundance: NA
d_gene: TRBD1
v_gene: TRBV10-1
CDR3nt: TGCGCCAGCAGTGAATGGACAGGCGCTGGCTACACCTTC
CDR3aa: CASSEWTGAGYTF

j_gene: TRBJ1-1
abundance: NA
d_gene: NA
v_gene: TRBV6-1
CDR3nt: TGTGCCAGCAGAGCCGGGGGCGTCTTTCGCACTGAAGCTTTCTTT
CDR3aa: CASRAGGVFRTEAFF

j_gene: TRBJ2-3
abundance: NA
d_gene: NA
v_gene: TRBV28
CDR3nt: TGTGCCAGCAGTCCCATAGGAACGAATACGCAGTATTTT
CDR3aa: CASSPIGTNTQYF

j_gene: TRBJ2-3
abundance: NA
d_gene: NA
v_gene: TRBV6-1
CDR3nt: TGTGCCAGCCAAGTAAACCCTTTAGCAGATACGCAGTATTTT
CDR3aa: CASQVNPLADTQYF

j_gene: TRBJ1-1
abundance: NA
d_gene: NA
v_gene: TRBV7-9
CDR3nt: TGTGCCAGCAGCAATCGGGGCACTGAAGCTTTCTTT
CDR3aa: CASSNRGTEAFF

j_gene: TRBJ1-4
abundance: NA
d_gene: NA
v_gene: TRBV10-3
CDR3nt: TGTGCCATCTCAGTAGCAACTAATGAAAAACTGTTTTTT
CDR3aa: CAISVATNEKLFF

j_gene: TRBJ2-7
abundance: NA
d_gene: TRBD2
v_gene: TRBV7-2
CDR3nt: TGTGCCAGCAGCTCACTAGCGGGGGGCTACGAGCAGTACTTC
CDR3aa: CASSSLAGGYEQYF

j_gene: TRBJ2-2
abundance: once
d_gene: TRBD2
v_gene: TRBV7-3
CDR3nt: TGTGCCAGCAGCTCCACGGGACTAGATCGAGCGGGGGGGGAGCTGTTTTTT
CDR3aa: CASSSTGLDRAGGELFF

j_gene: TRBJ1-1
abundance: NA
d_gene: NA
v_gene: TRBV20-1
CDR3nt: TGCAGTGCTAGGAGGGACACTGAAGCTTTCTTT
CDR3aa: CSARRDTEAFF

j_gene: TRBJ2-7
abundance: NA
d_gene: TRBD2
v_gene: TRBV30
CDR3nt: TGCAGAATAGGGGTTCAGCGGGGCTCCTACGAGCAGTACTTC
CDR3aa: CRIGVQRGSYEQYF

j_gene: TRBJ2-3
abundance: few
d_gene: TRBD2
v_gene: TRBV29-1
CDR3nt: TGCAGCGTGACTAGCGGGGGGGCCACAGATACGCAGTATTTT
CDR3aa: CSVTSGGATDTQYF

j_gene: TRBJ2-1
abundance: NA
d_gene: TRBD2
v_gene: TRBV15
CDR3nt: TGTGCCACCAGCGTACTAGCGGGAGAAGCCTACAATGAGCAGTTCTTC
CDR3aa: CATSVLAGEAYNEQFF

j_gene: TRBJ2-3
abundance: NA
d_gene: TRBD2
v_gene: TRBV25-1
CDR3nt: TGTGCCAGCCGTAGCGGGAGGGCCTTGGATACGCAGTATTTT
CDR3aa: CASRSGRALDTQYF

j_gene: TRBJ2-3
abundance: NA
d_gene: NA
v_gene: TRBV19
CDR3nt: TGTGCCAGTAGTATGGCGGCCAGCGGGGATACGCAGTATTTT
CDR3aa: CASSMAASGDTQYF

j_gene: TRBJ2-7
abundance: NA
d_gene: NA
v_gene: TRBV30
CDR3nt: TGTGCCTGGAGCGGGGGACTCCTCTACGAGCAGTACTTC
CDR3aa: CAWSGGLLYEQYF